The 14 T cell receptor beta chains presented below share a single source sample, sequenced in a study of OX40 agonist ivuxolimab in advanced cancers. Repertoires were generated with immunoSEQ multiplex PCR, while TCRdb's copy carries only in-frame clones and drops some. The sample yields about 50,000 clones, about four fifths seen once. This specimen was CD4+ or CD8+ T cells sorted from blood, taken in a trial of the OX40 agonist ivuxolimab. Every receptor here comes from an adult with an advanced solid tumor such as melanoma, head and neck, liver or kidney cancer.

The rearrangement uses TRBV7-8 and TRBJ2-6; 9 bases match TRBD1. V lost 4 bases and J lost 4; bases outside the gene matches: 5. CDR1 is SGHVS and CDR2 is FQNEAQ in the germline V gene. The CDR3 has 16 amino acids. The CDR3 DNA reads as TGTGCCAGCAGCTCAACAGGGGGCTCAGGGGCCAACGTCCTGACTTTC. It specifies CASSSTGGSGANVLTF.

The chain is built from TRBV18 and TRBJ1-4, with D possibly matching TRBD1 (6 bases). Germline CDR1 KGHSH, CDR2 LQKENI. The CDR3 contains 14 residues. V lost 5 bases and J 5 bases, leaving 12 bases between the germline ends. The DNA for the CDR3 is TGTGCCAGCTCAATGGACAGCCGAAATGAAAAACTGTTTTTT. Protein: CASSMDSRNEKLFF.

The rearrangement uses TRBV9 and TRBJ1-1, with D perhaps matching TRBD1 (5 bases). The CDR3 contains 16 residues. Germline CDR1 and CDR2: SGDLS and YYNGEE. Trimming left V 0 bases short and J 0 bases short, with 12 bases between. CDR3 protein: CASSVVPGTMNTEAFF. The DNA for the CDR3 is TGTGCCAGCAGCGTAGTCCCAGGGACCATGAACACTGAAGCTTTCTTT.

The chain combines TRBV6-1 with TRBJ1-1, with D tentatively TRBD1 (6 bases). Germline V lookup: CDR1 MNHNS, CDR2 SASEGT. V lost 5 bases to trimming and J lost 7 bases, with 17 bases between them. The CDR3 runs 14 residues. The CDR3 DNA sequence: TGTGCCAGCAGTTGGGGGCGCATGCGTAATGAAGCTTTCTTT. This translates into CASSWGRMRNEAFF.

The CDR3 loop is CASSLVFRQTGPNSPLHF. In nucleotides, the CDR3 is TGTGCCAGCAGCTTAGTGTTCAGACAGACAGGGCCAAATTCACCCCTCCACTTT. This chain links TRBV7-2 with TRBJ1-6; TRBD1 agrees at 7 bases. Trimming cost V 1 base and J 7 bases; bases outside gene matches: 13. The CDR3 consists of 18 residues. Germline values: CDR1 SGHTA, CDR2 FQGNSA. Using reference TRBV7-2 and TRBJ1-6 for the parts outside the CDR3, the full variable domain is GAGVSQSPSNKVTEKGKDVELRCDPISGHTALYWYRQSLGQGLEFLIYFQGNSAPDKSGLPSDRFSAERTGGSVSTLTIQRTQQEDSAVYLCASSLVFRQTGPNSPLHFGNGTRLTVT.

The rearrangement uses TRBV5-4 and TRBJ2-2; no clear D gene. The CDR3 runs 14 residues. V was clipped by 1 base and J by 2 bases, with 6 bases between them. Germline-derived CDR1 and CDR2 are SGHNT and YYREEE (reference sequence). The CDR3 region has the DNA TGTGCCAGCAGCTTGAAAGGAAACACCGGGGAGCTGTTTTTT. It encodes CASSLKGNTGELFF.

The genes are TRBV5-1 and TRBJ2-1; D might be TRBD1 (6 bases). Germline V gives CDR1 SGHRS, CDR2 YFSETQ. This CDR3 has 17 residues. V lost 5 bases to trimming and J lost 3 bases, with 21 bases between them. In nucleotides, the CDR3 is TGCGCCAGCAGTGCTCAGGGGAGATCGTCCGGCTACAATGAGCAGTTCTTC. Its translation: CASSAQGRSSGYNEQFF.

In this sample, this clone turned up a few times. The V call is TRBV28, the J call TRBJ2-1; D might be TRBD1 (6 bases). Germline V gene data show CDR1 as MDHEN and CDR2 as SYDVKM. Trimming stripped 4 bases from V and 0 bases from J, with 13 bases between. This CDR3 has 16 residues. Here the CDR3 reads CASSSPTGSSYNEQFF. DNA for the CDR3: TGTGCCAGCAGTTCCCCTACAGGGAGCTCCTACAATGAGCAGTTCTTC.

On this clone: The same CDR3 is also encoded by other DNA sequences in this sample. The chain is built from TRBV10-2 and TRBJ1-1; 8 nucleotides agree with TRBD1. The V and J ends lost 6 bases and 4 bases, in that order; junction bases with no gene match: 7. The CDR3 has 14 amino acids. Germline V gene data show CDR1 as WSHSY and CDR2 as SAAADI. The CDR3: CASRDRGGVTEAFF. CDR3 sequence (DNA): TGCGCCAGCAGAGACAGGGGTGGTGTCACTGAAGCTTTCTTT.

This rearrangement joins TRBV27 to TRBJ1-1; no clear D. This CDR3 contains 14 residues. V lost 4 bases and J lost 3, with 12 bases in between. Per the germline V gene, CDR1 is MNHEY and CDR2 is SMNVEV (reference sequence). As DNA, the CDR3 is TGTGCCAGCAGTTCCCCGGCCCTCTACACTGAAGCTTTCTTT. It yields the protein CASSSPALYTEAFF.

In this sample, this clone turned up once. The chain employs TRBV10-2 and TRBJ2-2, with no clear D. Germline CDR1 WSHSY, CDR2 SAAADI. Trimming shortened V by 1 base and J by 1 base, and 4 bases separated the two germline ends. CDR3 length: 14 residues. The CDR3 DNA reads TGCGCCAGCAGTGAGTGGGGGAACACCGGGGAGCTGTTTTTT. Protein: CASSEWGNTGELFF.

The chain is built from TRBV5-6 and TRBJ1-6, with a weak D call TRBD1 (5 bases). Germline loops: CDR1 SGHDT, CDR2 YYEEEE. CDR3 length: 15 residues. The V end lost 0 bases, the J end lost 14 bases, and 18 bases lay between the germline ends. The CDR3 DNA reads as TGTGCCAGCAGCTTGGCCCAGGGCCCCGCTTTGTCCCTCCACTTT. Translation: CASSLAQGPALSLHF.

This sequence joins TRBV5-6 and TRBJ2-5, with a possible D match to TRBD2 (5 bases). The germline gives CDR1 SGHDT, CDR2 YYEEEE. CDR3 length: 15 amino acids. V was cut by 4 bases and J by 2 bases, with 15 bases left in between. CDR3 DNA sequence: TGTGCCAGCAGCCATTTTCGGACTCTACAAGAGACCCAGTACTTC. This encodes CASSHFRTLQETQYF.

This CDR3 is CASSSVPPEAFF. The CDR3 DNA sequence: TGTGCCAGCAGTTCAGTTCCCCCTGAAGCTTTCTTT. The genes are TRBV28 and TRBJ1-1, with unresolved D. The germline CDR1 and CDR2 sequences are MDHEN and SYDVKM. V dropped 4 bases and J dropped 6 bases, with 9 bases sitting between them. The CDR3 contains 12 residues.